One and the same sample provided the 15 T cell receptor beta chains below, sequenced in a study of blood T cell repertoires in COVID-19. Assay: immunoSEQ multiplex PCR; the TCRdb copy retains only in-frame clones and omits some. The sample yields about 160,000 clones, approximately 90% seen once. The sequenced material came from peripheral blood. These receptors were collected from a woman in her 70s with COVID-19, enrolled during active disease.

The chain links TRBV19 to TRBJ1-2, with D perhaps TRBD1 (6 bases). Per germline, CDR1 LNHDA and CDR2 SQIVND (reference sequence). The CDR3 spans 13 residues. The germline V and J ends were trimmed by 7 bases and 7 bases, with 16 bases remaining between them. CDR3 residues: CASKGGQRTGYTF. The CDR3 DNA is TGTGCCAGTAAAGGAGGACAGAGAACTGGCTACACCTTC.

This rearrangement joins TRBV7-8 to TRBJ2-5; 12 nucleotides align to TRBD2. Germline CDR1 is SGHVS and CDR2 is FQNEAQ. J was trimmed by 2 bases and V by 5 bases; bases with no gene match: 3. The CDR3 is 15 residues long. In DNA, the CDR3 is TGTGCCAGCAGCCCGACTAGCGGGGGTCAAGAGACCCAGTACTTC. Translating it yields CASSPTSGGQETQYF.

This clone was recorded only once. The V and J genes are TRBV6-1 and TRBJ2-3; D may be TRBD2 (6 bases). Germline CDR1 reads MNHNS; CDR2 reads SASEGT. CDR3 length: 11 amino acids. Trimming pared 3 bases from V and 11 bases from J, leaving 9 bases between. CDR3 region: CASSDSGKQYF. The CDR3 nucleotides read TGTGCCAGCAGTGATAGCGGAAAGCAGTATTTT.

This chain joins TRBV2 and TRBJ1-5; tentative D call: TRBD1 (6 bases). Germline values: CDR1 SNHLY, CDR2 FYNNEI. This CDR3 has 15 amino acids. Trimming cost V 7 bases and J 2 bases, with 15 bases left between them. The CDR3 spells CASKLTRGGNQPQHF. The DNA of the CDR3 is TGTGCCAGCAAACTCACCAGGGGCGGCAATCAGCCCCAGCATTTT.

The chain uses TRBV6-5 and TRBJ1-5; weak D call: TRBD1 (6 bases). V was trimmed by 8 bases and J by 5 bases, leaving 16 bases between them. There are 14 residues in the CDR3. From germline, CDR1 is MNHEY and CDR2 SVGAGI. The CDR3 DNA reads as TGTGCCAGCGGCCCACGGGGGGGCCATCAGCCCCAGCATTTT. Amino acid sequence: CASGPRGGHQPQHF.

This chain connects TRBV5-6 to TRBJ2-3, with D possibly matching TRBD2 (6 bases). V gave up 0 bases and J gave up 1 base, with 9 bases separating them. This CDR3 spans 15 amino acids. Germline V gene sequence: CDR1 SGHDT, CDR2 YYEEEE. CDR3 sequence: CASSLGGARTDTQYF. The CDR3 DNA sequence: TGTGCCAGCAGCTTGGGCGGGGCCCGCACAGATACGCAGTATTTT.

Only a few counts were recorded for this clone. The chain carries TRBV4-1 and TRBJ1-2; weak D call: TRBD1 (5 bases). The V and J ends lost 1 base and 3 bases respectively, with 12 bases between them. The CDR3 is 15 amino acids. Germline CDR1 MGHRA, CDR2 YSYEKL. CDR3 sequence: CASSQGRGADYGYTF. CDR3 DNA sequence: TGCGCCAGCAGCCAAGGTCGTGGGGCAGACTATGGCTACACCTTC.

The J gene is TRBJ1-2, the V gene TRBV5-4; TRBD1 might be the D (6 bases). Germline CDR1 is SGHNT and CDR2 is YYREEE (reference sequence). With 2 bases removed from V and 8 bases from J, the gap between germline ends came to 10 bases. CDR3 size: 12 residues. CDR3 nucleotides: TGTGCCAGCAGCTTCCAGGGGAAGGGCTACACCTTC. Its translation: CASSFQGKGYTF.

The chain has TRBV28 and TRBJ2-7, with unresolved D. With 6 bases removed from V and 7 bases from J, the gap between germline ends came to 25 bases. Germline CDR1 reads MDHEN; CDR2 reads SYDVKM. The CDR3 extends over 16 amino acids. The CDR3, as DNA: TGTGCCAGCAGACCAGTTAGTGAGGTCTTTGCTTCGGAGCAGTACTTC. It codes for CASRPVSEVFASEQYF.

CDR3 sequence (DNA): TGTGCCAGCACCTATTCAACTAATGAAAAACTGTTTTTT. It specifies CASTYSTNEKLFF. The V and J genes are TRBV6-5 and TRBJ1-4; D is unclear. Germline V gives CDR1 MNHEY, CDR2 SVGAGI. Trimming removed 7 bases at V and 0 bases at J, with 6 bases between. This CDR3 has 13 residues.

CDR3 bases: TGTGCCAGTAGCGGACAGGGAAGACATCAGCCCCAGCATTTT. Residues: CASSGQGRHQPQHF. The chain carries TRBV19 and TRBJ1-5; 8 bases are a match to TRBD1. The J segment lost 5 bases and the V segment lost 6 bases, leaving 6 bases of the junction unmatched. CDR1 LNHDA and CDR2 SQIVND come from the germline V gene (reference sequence). This CDR3 contains 14 residues.

The rearrangement uses TRBV19 and TRBJ1-1; D might be TRBD1 (5 bases). The CDR3 length is 12 residues. Looked up from germline, CDR1 is LNHDA and CDR2 is SQIVND (reference sequence). Deletions cut 7 bases from V and 6 bases from J, with 12 bases between. CDR3 nucleotides: TGTGCCAGTATGGGGGGTCCCCCTGAAGCTTTCTTT. This codes for CASMGGPPEAFF.

The chain links TRBV7-9 to TRBJ2-2; tentatively, D is TRBD2 (6 bases). CDR3 length equals 18 residues. CDR1 and CDR2 (germline): SEHNR, FQNEAQ (reference sequence). With 5 bases removed from V and 0 bases from J, the gap between germline ends came to 19 bases. The CDR3 nucleotides are TGTGCCAGCAGCCAGGACGGCGGGACTTTCACGAACACCGGGGAGCTGTTTTTT. Translating it yields CASSQDGGTFTNTGELFF.

This clone was observed a handful of times. V gene TRBV3-1 (or the pseudogene TRBV3-2) combines with J gene TRBJ1-2, with a weak D call TRBD1 (5 bases). The CDR3 is 11 amino acids. Germline lookup yields CDR1 LGHDT and CDR2 YNNKEL (reference sequence). V shed 5 bases and J shed 11 bases, with 12 bases lying between them. CDR3 amino acids: CASSRGRAYTF. The CDR3 DNA sequence: TGTGCCAGCAGCAGGGGTCGGGCATACACCTTC.

The V and J genes are TRBV4-1 and TRBJ2-2; D remains ambiguous. This CDR3 has 17 amino acids. V lost 0 bases to trimming and J lost 4 bases, with 15 bases between them. The germline CDR1 and CDR2 sequences are MGHRA and YSYEKL. CDR3 in DNA: TGCGCCAGCAGCCAAGATCAGCCGCCCCGAGGCACCGGGGAGCTGTTTTTT. Residues: CASSQDQPPRGTGELFF.